These 17 T cell receptor beta chains originate from one sample sequenced in a study of T cell responses to AZD1222 COVID-19 vaccine. Some clones are missing from TCRdb's copy, which holds only in-frame ones; the method was immunoSEQ multiplex PCR. The sample shows tens of thousands of clones, 90% of them seen only once. The sequencing used peripheral blood, collected 28 days after the second AZD1222 dose. The receptors were gathered from an adult who received the AZD1222 COVID-19 vaccine.

The genes are TRBV6-5 and TRBJ2-7; 8 positions agree with TRBD1. The germline V gene has CDR1 MNHEY and CDR2 SVGAGI. The CDR3 contains 15 residues. With 8 bases clipped from V and 1 base from J, the junction kept 10 bases outside the gene matches. The CDR3 reads CASADLGQGSYEQYF. The CDR3 DNA reads as TGTGCCAGCGCCGACCTCGGACAGGGATCCTACGAGCAGTACTTC.

This chain uses TRBV28 with TRBJ1-4, with D tentatively TRBD1 (5 bases). V was pared by 6 bases and J by 8 bases, with 13 bases between. The germline CDR1 and CDR2 sequences are MDHEN and SYDVKM. CDR3 length equals 13 residues. CDR3 sequence (DNA): TGTGCCAGCAGAAAAAGGGGTTGGGAAAAACTGTTTTTT. Protein product: CASRKRGWEKLFF.

The chain has TRBV13 and TRBJ2-7, with TRBD1 matching 9 bases. The J segment lost 2 bases and the V segment lost 0 bases, leaving 2 bases of the junction unmatched. Germline values: CDR1 PRHDT, CDR2 FYEKMQ (reference sequence). CDR3 length equals 15 residues. In DNA, the CDR3 is TGTGCCAGCAGCTTAGGTGGACAGGGGACCTACGAGCAGTACTTC. Translation: CASSLGGQGTYEQYF.

The chain is built from TRBV19 and TRBJ2-3; 10 nucleotides agree with TRBD2. CDR1 LNHDA and CDR2 SQIVND come from the germline V gene (reference sequence). The CDR3 spans 17 residues. The J segment lost 2 bases and the V segment lost 6 bases, leaving 11 bases of the junction unmatched. The CDR3 nucleotides read TGTGCCAGTAGGGTCCTTCGGACTAGCGGAAACACAGATACGCAGTATTTT. Protein sequence: CASRVLRTSGNTDTQYF.

This chain uses TRBV6-1 with TRBJ1-3; TRBD1 agrees at 9 bases. CDR1 and CDR2 from the germline V gene are MNHNS and SASEGT. The CDR3 has 16 amino acids. J lost 0 bases, V lost 4 bases, and 4 bases had no gene match. The CDR3 is CASSVGQGNSGNTIYF. CDR3 nucleotides: TGTGCCAGCAGTGTGGGACAGGGTAACTCTGGAAACACCATATATTTT.

This chain connects TRBV15 to TRBJ2-2, with unresolved D. CDR3 length: 14 residues. CDR1 and CDR2 from the germline V gene are LNHNV and YYDKDF (reference sequence). With 2 bases removed from V and 8 bases from J, the gap between germline ends came to 12 bases. The CDR3 loop is CATSRTVVSGELFF. CDR3 nucleotide sequence: TGTGCCACCAGCAGAACCGTCGTATCTGGGGAGCTGTTTTTT.

V and J are TRBV19 and TRBJ1-3, with D unresolved. Germline CDR1 LNHDA, CDR2 SQIVND (reference sequence). V lost 5 bases, J lost 4 bases, and 9 bases lay in between. This CDR3 is built from 13 residues. The CDR3 DNA follows: TGTGCCAGTAGTGGAGTTTCCGGAAACACCATATATTTT. Translation: CASSGVSGNTIYF.

This clone was found a few times. Other nucleotide sequences from this sample produce the same CDR3. This chain connects TRBV9 to TRBJ2-7, with 9 positions matching TRBD1. V shed 1 base, J shed 5 bases, and the junction held 4 bases outside the gene matches. Germline lookup yields CDR1 SGDLS and CDR2 YYNGEE. The CDR3 is 14 amino acids. The CDR3 DNA sequence: TGTGCCAGCAGCGTAAGGGACAGGGCCCACGAGCAGTACTTC. Translation gives CASSVRDRAHEQYF.

The chain links TRBV9 to TRBJ1-2; D not certain. The CDR3 has 15 residues. V lost 4 bases to trimming and J lost 0 bases, with 13 bases between them. Germline lookup yields CDR1 SGDLS and CDR2 YYNGEE. This chain's CDR3 is CASSLHDRANYGYTF. The CDR3, as DNA: TGTGCCAGCAGCCTTCATGACCGGGCTAACTATGGCTACACCTTC.

The V and J genes are TRBV24-1 and TRBJ1-5; D not certain. Trimming took off 0 bases at V and 7 bases at J, with 24 bases between the two ends. CDR3 length equals 19 residues. Germline V gene data show CDR1 as KGHDR and CDR2 as SFDVKD. The DNA for the CDR3 is TGTGCCACCAGTGATTTGCGAAATAGTGTGGAGGGTGACGGGCAGCCCCAGCATTTT. It specifies CATSDLRNSVEGDGQPQHF.

The chain has TRBV9 and TRBJ1-1; D is possibly TRBD1 (5 bases). Trimming pared 0 bases from V and 1 base from J, leaving 13 bases between. The CDR3 contains 16 residues. The germline V gene encodes CDR1 SGDLS and CDR2 YYNGEE. The CDR3 coding sequence is TGTGCCAGCAGCGTAGAGGCGTACAGGCCGAACACTGAAGCTTTCTTT. Encoded protein: CASSVEAYRPNTEAFF.

The chain joins TRBV15 to TRBJ1-6; 12 bases fit TRBD1. Germline V gives CDR1 LNHNV, CDR2 YYDKDF (reference sequence). The CDR3 extends over 18 amino acids. The V gene end was trimmed by 0 bases and the J gene end by 1 base; junction bases not matched to a gene: 1. The DNA for the CDR3 is TGTGCCACCAGCAGAGAGGGACAGGGGGCTTCCTATAATTCACCCCTCCACTTT. Translated, it gives CATSREGQGASYNSPLHF.

The V and J genes are TRBV7-9 and TRBJ1-6, with 8 bases that match TRBD1. From germline, CDR1 is SEHNR and CDR2 FQNEAQ (reference sequence). The CDR3 extends over 14 amino acids. The V segment lost 6 bases and the J segment 5 bases; nucleotides outside the gene matches: 3. The CDR3 here is CASRLTGDNSPLHF. DNA of the CDR3: TGTGCCAGCAGACTGACAGGGGATAATTCACCCCTCCACTTT.

This chain joins TRBV4-1 and TRBJ2-2, with 13 bases aligning to TRBD2. Losses at the gene ends were 5 bases for V and 2 bases for J; bases not matched to a gene: 8. Germline V gene sequence: CDR1 MGHRA, CDR2 YSYEKL. The CDR3 extends over 18 amino acids. For the CDR3, the DNA is TGCGCCAGCAGCTCTAGGACTAGCGGGGGACCTAACACCGGGGAGCTGTTTTTT. This encodes CASSSRTSGGPNTGELFF.

A few counts support this clone. The chain joins TRBV30 to TRBJ2-1, with TRBD2 as a possible D gene (5 bases). V was pared by 0 bases and J by 15 bases, with 12 bases between. In germline, CDR1 is GTSNPN, CDR2 SVGIG (reference sequence). The length of the CDR3 is 11 residues. In nucleotides, the CDR3 is TGTGCCTGGAGTGTCCAGCGGTACGGGTTCTTC. Its protein product is CAWSVQRYGFF.

This chain connects TRBV27 to TRBJ2-7; either TRBD1 or TRBD2 may supply D (5 bases each). The germline CDR1 and CDR2 sequences are MNHEY and SMNVEV (reference sequence). This CDR3 comprises 13 residues. V lost 5 bases to trimming and J lost 9 bases, with 17 bases between them. The CDR3 nucleotides are TGTGCCAGCAGTACGGGGCCGGCGCGAAGGCAGTACTTC. Translating gives CASSTGPARRQYF.

The J gene is TRBJ1-3, the V gene TRBV3-1 (or the pseudogene TRBV3-2); D remains unclear. V lost 0 bases, J lost 3 bases, and 3 bases lay in between. CDR3 length equals 13 residues. Germline assignment: CDR1 LGHDT and CDR2 YNNKEL (reference sequence). As DNA, the CDR3 is TGTGCCAGCAGCCAAGAAGTTGGAAACACCATATATTTT. It codes for CASSQEVGNTIYF.